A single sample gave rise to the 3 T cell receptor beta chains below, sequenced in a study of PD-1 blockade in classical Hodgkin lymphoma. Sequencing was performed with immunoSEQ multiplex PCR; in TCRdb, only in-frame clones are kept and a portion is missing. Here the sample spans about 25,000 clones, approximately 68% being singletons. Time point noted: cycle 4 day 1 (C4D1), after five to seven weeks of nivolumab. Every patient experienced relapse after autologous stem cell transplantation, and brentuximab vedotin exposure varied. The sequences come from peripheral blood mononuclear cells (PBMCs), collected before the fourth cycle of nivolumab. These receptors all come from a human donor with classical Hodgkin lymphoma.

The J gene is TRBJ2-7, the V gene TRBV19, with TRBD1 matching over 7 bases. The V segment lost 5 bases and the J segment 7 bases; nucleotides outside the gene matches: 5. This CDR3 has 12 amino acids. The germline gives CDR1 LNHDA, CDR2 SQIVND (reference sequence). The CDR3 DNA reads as TGTGCCAGTAGTGCACAGGGGAGAGAGCAGTACTTC. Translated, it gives CASSAQGREQYF.

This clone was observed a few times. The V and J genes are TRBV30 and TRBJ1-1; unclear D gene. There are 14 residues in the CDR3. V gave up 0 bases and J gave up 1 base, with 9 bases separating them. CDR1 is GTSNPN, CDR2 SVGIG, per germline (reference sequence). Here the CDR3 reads CAWSVLVRNTEAFF. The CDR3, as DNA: TGTGCCTGGAGTGTACTTGTTCGGAACACTGAAGCTTTCTTT.

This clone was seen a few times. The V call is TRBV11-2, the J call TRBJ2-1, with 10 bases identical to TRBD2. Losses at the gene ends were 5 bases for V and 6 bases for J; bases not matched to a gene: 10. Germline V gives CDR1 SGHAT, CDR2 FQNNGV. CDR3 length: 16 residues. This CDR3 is CASSRRTSGWGNEQFF. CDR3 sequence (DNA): TGTGCCAGCAGCCGTCGGACTAGCGGCTGGGGCAATGAGCAGTTCTTC.